Sequencing of this TCR beta chain was carried out in a study of blood T cell repertoires in COVID-19. Across the whole study: Samples representing acute and convalescent COVID-19 were sourced from the United States, Italy and Spain. PBMCs, B-cell-depleted T cells, or T cells were the source of the cDNA or gDNA that made up the material.

Germline trimming cut 5 bases from V and 6 bases from J; bases unmatched to any gene: 22. This CDR3 spans 18 amino acids. Germline-derived CDR1 and CDR2 are SGHDT and YYEEEE. Source study methods: Nucleated cell number was recorded as an estimate derived from reference gene primer amplification. Only in-frame clones appear in the TCRdb table, and some are missing; sequencing was by immunoSEQ multiplex PCR. That table supplies the V and J calls and clone size; D and trimming were determined from the DNA. The repertoire holds some 230,000 clones, with roughly 83% as singletons. The TCR was taken from a woman aged 50 to 65 with acute or convalescent COVID-19. This chain connects TRBV5-6 to TRBJ1-2, with TRBD1 matching over 7 bases. Sequencing input: peripheral blood. The CDR3 DNA is TGTGCCAGCAGGAATTTTCCAAGAGGGACAGAATCTTTTGATGGCTACACCTTC. It codes for CASRNFPRGTESFDGYTF.